The following is a T cell receptor (beta chain) sequence with its context. This sample stems from a study of blood T cells in healthy people across ages. About the research overall: Per two T cells, about one barcoded beta molecule was captured through template switching.

In each sample, at least 7 million PBMCs were isolated. Using a J-beta primer mix together with a sample-barcoded 5' primer, a second PCR was run for about 6 to 11 cycles. TCRdb analysed the 5' RACE reads with MiXCR anew, one entry per CDR3 protein. The repertoire holds hundreds of thousands of distinct CDR3 sequences, with around 21% as singletons. There are 17 residues in the CDR3. Germline values: CDR1 SGHTA, CDR2 FQGTGA. The J segment lost 0 bases and the V segment lost 5 bases, leaving 10 bases of the junction unmatched. Sequencing used blood. The TCR sequence derives from a man between 65 and 80 years old in good health. J is TRBJ2-1 and V is TRBV7-3; 7 nucleotides agree with TRBD2. Here the CDR3 DNA reads TGTGCCAGCAGCACGGACCTAGCGGACCGCTCCTACAATGAGCAGTTCTTC. Protein sequence: CASSTDLADRSYNEQFF.